Below are 28 T cell receptor beta chains sequenced from a single sample in a study of CD8 T cells in Susac syndrome. Reverse transcription used about 0.45 to 1 ug RNA and random hexamers. One entry per CDR3 protein results from TCRdb running MiXCR on the immunoSEQ multiplex PCR reads. The table records more than 150,000 distinct CDR3 sequences, over 85% of them present only once. The sample was CD4+ T cells from PBMCs. These receptors came from a human donor in good health.

The V call is TRBV6-5, the J call TRBJ2-7; 8 bases are a match to TRBD2. J lost 2 bases, V lost 6 bases, and 6 bases had no gene match. Germline-derived CDR1 and CDR2 are MNHEY and SVGAGI. CDR3 length: 14 amino acids. CDR3 bases: TGTGCCAGCAGCAGAGCGGGGGAAACCTACGAGCAGTACTTC. Its protein is CASSRAGETYEQYF.

The chain recombines TRBV12-3 or TRBV12-4 with TRBJ2-1; tentative D call: TRBD2 (6 bases). This CDR3 contains 15 residues. Trimming took off 5 bases at V and 3 bases at J, with 14 bases between the two ends. The DNA of the CDR3 is TGTGCCAGCAGTCCGCGGCCGGGGGACTACAATGAGCAGTTCTTC. Protein: CASSPRPGDYNEQFF.

The V call is TRBV12-3 or TRBV12-4, the J call TRBJ2-7; 7 positions match TRBD1. V gave up 6 bases and J gave up 1 base; unmatched junction bases: 0. This CDR3 is built from 12 residues. The CDR3, as DNA: TGTGCCAGCAGGGGACAGTCCTACGAGCAGTACTTC. Protein product: CASRGQSYEQYF.

V gene TRBV3-1 combines with J gene TRBJ1-5; D may be TRBD1 (6 bases). The CDR3 runs to 16 residues. V lost 0 bases and J lost 7, with 16 bases in between. Germline V gene sequence: CDR1 LGHDT, CDR2 YNNKEL (reference sequence). CDR3: CASSQDHRGQGQPQHF. CDR3 in DNA: TGTGCCAGCAGCCAAGATCACCGGGGGCAGGGGCAGCCCCAGCATTTT. The full variable domain, rest sourced from reference TRBV3-1 and TRBJ1-5, is DTAVSQTPKYLVTQMGNDKSIKCEQNLGHDTMYWYKQDSKKFLKIMFSYNNKELIINETVPNRFSPKSPDKAHLNLHINSLELGDSAVYFCASSQDHRGQGQPQHFGDGTRLSIL.

The genes are TRBV4-2 and TRBJ2-7; 10 nucleotides line up with TRBD2. The CDR3 has 16 residues. CDR1 is LGHNA, CDR2 YNFKEQ, per germline. V shed 0 bases, J shed 2 bases, and the junction held 4 bases outside the gene matches. The CDR3 sequence: CASSQDLLAGAYEQYF. The CDR3 bases are TGTGCCAGCAGCCAAGATCTCCTAGCGGGGGCCTACGAGCAGTACTTC.

The V gene is TRBV6-5, the J gene TRBJ1-2; 9 bases map to TRBD1. The V and J ends lost 0 bases and 6 bases, in that order; junction bases with no gene match: 5. The CDR3 length is 15 residues. Germline CDR1 MNHEY, CDR2 SVGAGI. CDR3: CASSYSRTGVDGYTF. CDR3 nucleotide sequence: TGTGCCAGCAGTTACTCGAGGACAGGGGTTGATGGCTACACCTTC.

The chain employs TRBV9 and TRBJ1-2; D remains unclear. Germline lookup yields CDR1 SGDLS and CDR2 YYNGEE. Trimming shortened V by 3 bases and J by 4 bases, and 16 bases separated the two germline ends. The CDR3 contains 15 residues. For the CDR3, the DNA is TGTGCCAGCAGCGGCCACATCGACGCCAGCTATGGCTACACCTTC. Its protein product is CASSGHIDASYGYTF.

The chain couples TRBV6-2 or TRBV6-3 to TRBJ2-1; 9 bases are a match to TRBD1. CDR1 is MNHEY and CDR2 is SVGEGT in the germline V gene. V dropped 7 bases and J dropped 10; count of bases not matched to a gene: 14. The CDR3 is made up of 15 amino acids. The CDR3 region is CASTLRRDRVLEQFF. For the CDR3, the DNA is TGTGCCAGCACCTTACGTCGGGACAGGGTTCTGGAGCAGTTCTTC.

V usage is TRBV7-2 and J usage is TRBJ2-1, with 7 bases matching TRBD2. Germline loops: CDR1 SGHTA, CDR2 FQGNSA. CDR3 length: 13 amino acids. J lost 6 bases, V lost 3 bases, and 2 bases had no gene match. The CDR3 DNA is TGTGCCAGCAGCTTTTCTAGCGGCAATGAGCAGTTCTTC. It is translated as CASSFSSGNEQFF.

The rearrangement uses TRBV7-2 and TRBJ1-6, with no clear D. The germline V gene encodes CDR1 SGHTA and CDR2 FQGNSA. Trimming stripped 5 bases from V and 14 bases from J, with 13 bases between. The CDR3 contains 12 residues. CDR3 in amino acids: CASSSGRPTLHF. CDR3 nucleotide sequence: TGTGCCAGCAGCAGTGGGCGCCCGACCCTCCACTTT. Full variable domain (rest looked up from reference TRBV7-2 and TRBJ1-6): GAGVSQSPSNKVTEKGKDVELRCDPISGHTALYWYRQSLGQGLEFLIYFQGNSAPDKSGLPSDRFSAERTGGSVSTLTIQRTQQEDSAVYLCASSSGRPTLHFGNGTRLTVT.

The chain couples TRBV5-1 to TRBJ2-1; unclear D gene. V was cut by 1 base and J by 5 bases, with 4 bases left in between. The germline CDR1 and CDR2 sequences are SGHRS and YFSETQ. The CDR3 totals 12 residues. The CDR3 bases are TGCGCCAGCAGCTTGATGGACAATGAGCAGTTCTTC. Its translation is CASSLMDNEQFF.

In this sample, this clonotype turned up once. The CDR3 loop is CASSDGQGAGEQFF. For the CDR3, the DNA is TGTGCCAGCAGTGACGGACAGGGGGCGGGTGAGCAGTTCTTC. The chain uses TRBV6-2 or TRBV6-3 and TRBJ2-1; TRBD1 matches 11 bases. Germline V CDR1 and CDR2: MNHEY, SVGEGT. This CDR3 has 14 amino acids. Trimming took 5 bases from V and 9 from J; bases not matched to a gene: 6.

This rearrangement joins TRBV29-1 to TRBJ2-7; D perhaps matches TRBD1 (6 bases). This CDR3 spans 11 amino acids. Trimming removed 4 bases at V and 5 bases at J, with 9 bases between. Germline values: CDR1 SQVTM, CDR2 ANQGSEA. CDR3 nucleotides: TGCAGCGTTGTGGGGGACAACGAGCAGTACTTC. Translated, it gives CSVVGDNEQYF.

The chain links TRBV30 to TRBJ2-7; 9 nucleotides match TRBD1. V was clipped by 8 bases and J by 4 bases; unmatched bases: 6. The CDR3 totals 12 residues. Germline V lookup: CDR1 GTSNPN, CDR2 SVGIG (reference sequence). CDR3 region: CARGQGGYEQYF. Here the CDR3 DNA reads TGTGCCCGGGGACAGGGCGGGTACGAGCAGTACTTC.

The V gene is TRBV28, the J gene TRBJ2-7; 7 bases map to TRBD2. The germline CDR1 and CDR2 sequences are MDHEN and SYDVKM. V lost 5 bases, J lost 4 bases, and 8 bases stayed unmatched. The CDR3 has 14 residues. The DNA for the CDR3 is TGTGCCAGCAGTCCAGGGAGCGGGGTTTACGAGCAGTACTTC. Protein sequence: CASSPGSGVYEQYF.

The rearrangement joins TRBV12-3 or TRBV12-4 to TRBJ2-3, with 9 bases fitting TRBD2. The V gene end was trimmed by 5 bases and the J gene end by 2 bases; junction bases not matched to a gene: 8. This CDR3 has 16 residues. The CDR3, as DNA: TGTGCCAGCAGTCCATTAGCGGGGGCGGTCACAGATACGCAGTATTTT. Translating it yields CASSPLAGAVTDTQYF.

This chain joins TRBV2 and TRBJ2-5; 14 bases match TRBD2. V shed 5 bases, J shed 3 bases, and the junction held 2 bases outside the gene matches. The CDR3 has 15 residues. CDR1 is SNHLY and CDR2 is FYNNEI in the germline V gene. CDR3 amino acids: CASSRLAGGKETQYF. CDR3 in DNA: TGTGCCAGCAGTAGACTAGCGGGGGGGAAAGAGACCCAGTACTTC.

The gene calls are TRBV20-1 and TRBJ2-7, with unresolved D. CDR1 and CDR2 (germline): DFQATT, SNEGSKA (reference sequence). This CDR3 spans 11 amino acids. V was trimmed by 7 bases and J by 5 bases, leaving 12 bases between them. In DNA, the CDR3 is TGCAGTGTGCTCGGAAGGGACGAGCAGTACTTC. It translates to CSVLGRDEQYF.

The chain couples TRBV2 to TRBJ1-2, with D maybe TRBD1 (5 bases). The germline gives CDR1 SNHLY, CDR2 FYNNEI. This CDR3 is built from 15 residues. Trimming shortened V by 2 bases and J by 8 bases, and 18 bases separated the two germline ends. The DNA for the CDR3 is TGTGCCAGCAGTGAATCAGACAGAGCAGGAGGAGGCTACACCTTC. Translating gives CASSESDRAGGGYTF. Full variable domain (rest looked up from reference TRBV2 and TRBJ1-2): EPEVTQTPSHQVTQMGQEVILRCVPISNHLYFYWYRQILGQKVEFLVSFYNNEISEKSEIFDDQFSVERPDGSNFTLKIRSTKLEDSAMYFCASSESDRAGGGYTFGSGTRLTVV.

CDR3 in amino acids: CSARDPAAGGDEQYF. CDR3 DNA sequence: TGCAGTGCTAGAGATCCTGCGGCAGGAGGGGACGAGCAGTACTTC. The chain couples TRBV20-1 to TRBJ2-7; D perhaps matches TRBD2 (6 bases). There are 15 residues in the CDR3. V shed 0 bases and J shed 5 bases, with 17 bases lying between them. Germline CDR1 and CDR2: DFQATT and SNEGSKA (reference sequence).

V usage is TRBV20-1 and J usage is TRBJ2-7, with D possibly being TRBD1 or TRBD2 (7 bases each). In germline, CDR1 is DFQATT, CDR2 SNEGSKA (reference sequence). This CDR3 contains 14 residues. Trimming removed 0 bases at V and 9 bases at J, with 18 bases between. This CDR3 reads CSARDSNRGGGQYF. In nucleotides, the CDR3 is TGCAGTGCTAGAGATAGTAACAGGGGAGGGGGGCAGTACTTC.

This chain uses TRBV15 with TRBJ1-4; TRBD1 might be the D (5 bases). Per germline, CDR1 LNHNV and CDR2 YYDKDF (reference sequence). The V and J ends lost 7 bases and 7 bases respectively, with 19 bases between them. The CDR3 loop spans 15 amino acids. In DNA form, the CDR3 reads TGTGCCACCAAGACAGACAACTACCTGACTGAAAAACTGTTTTTT. It translates to CATKTDNYLTEKLFF.

Comments on this clonotype: At one boundary the junction diverges from the germline segment, which might be a read error. In DNA, the CDR3 is TGTGCCAGCAGTCTAGCGGGGGCTGGCAATGAGCAGTTCTTC. Protein product: CASSLAGAGNEQFF. This sequence joins TRBV12-3 or TRBV12-4 and TRBJ2-1, with 10 bases aligning to TRBD2. This CDR3 has 14 residues.

This chain connects TRBV15 to TRBJ2-5; D gene ambiguous. Trimming took 0 bases from V and 6 from J, leaving 14 bases between them. This CDR3 comprises 15 residues. CDR1 and CDR2 from the germline V gene are LNHNV and YYDKDF (reference sequence). For the CDR3, the DNA is TGTGCCACCAGCAGAGATCGGGCTGGCGCCCAGACCCAGTACTTC. Its protein is CATSRDRAGAQTQYF.

This chain uses TRBV15 with TRBJ2-7; possibly TRBD2 for D (5 bases). The germline V and J ends were trimmed by 5 bases and 2 bases, with 16 bases remaining between them. The CDR3 runs 15 residues. Germline V gene lookup returns CDR1 LNHNV and CDR2 YYDKDF (reference sequence). Written as DNA, the CDR3 is TGTGCCACCAGCGGAGGACGTCCCCCTACCTACGAGCAGTACTTC. This gives the protein CATSGGRPPTYEQYF.

This clonotype has just one count. V usage is TRBV7-9 and J usage is TRBJ2-7, with 10 positions matching TRBD2. Germline V gene sequence: CDR1 SEHNR, CDR2 FQNEAQ (reference sequence). V dropped 1 base and J dropped 2; count of bases not matched to a gene: 2. CDR3 length equals 15 residues. The CDR3 sequence: CASSLGTSGTYEQYF. CDR3 bases: TGTGCCAGCAGCTTAGGGACTAGCGGAACCTACGAGCAGTACTTC.

This chain joins TRBV11-1 and TRBJ2-7, with D possibly matching TRBD2 (7 bases). Germline CDR1 and CDR2: SGHAT and FQDESV (reference sequence). V lost 8 bases and J 0 bases, leaving 20 bases between the germline ends. The length of the CDR3 is 16 residues. The CDR3 bases are TGTGCCAGCGAAGAAAGGAGGGGGGGCCTCTCCTACGAGCAGTACTTC. Translating it yields CASEERRGGLSYEQYF.

The CDR3 bases are TGTGCCTGGAGTCTCCAAGGCACGCGATCTGGAAACACCATATATTTT. This translates into CAWSLQGTRSGNTIYF. This rearrangement joins TRBV30 to TRBJ1-3; D is undetermined. The CDR3 is 16 residues long. Germline CDR1 GTSNPN, CDR2 SVGIG (reference sequence). The ends were cut back, 2 bases at V and 1 base at J, with 15 bases in the middle.